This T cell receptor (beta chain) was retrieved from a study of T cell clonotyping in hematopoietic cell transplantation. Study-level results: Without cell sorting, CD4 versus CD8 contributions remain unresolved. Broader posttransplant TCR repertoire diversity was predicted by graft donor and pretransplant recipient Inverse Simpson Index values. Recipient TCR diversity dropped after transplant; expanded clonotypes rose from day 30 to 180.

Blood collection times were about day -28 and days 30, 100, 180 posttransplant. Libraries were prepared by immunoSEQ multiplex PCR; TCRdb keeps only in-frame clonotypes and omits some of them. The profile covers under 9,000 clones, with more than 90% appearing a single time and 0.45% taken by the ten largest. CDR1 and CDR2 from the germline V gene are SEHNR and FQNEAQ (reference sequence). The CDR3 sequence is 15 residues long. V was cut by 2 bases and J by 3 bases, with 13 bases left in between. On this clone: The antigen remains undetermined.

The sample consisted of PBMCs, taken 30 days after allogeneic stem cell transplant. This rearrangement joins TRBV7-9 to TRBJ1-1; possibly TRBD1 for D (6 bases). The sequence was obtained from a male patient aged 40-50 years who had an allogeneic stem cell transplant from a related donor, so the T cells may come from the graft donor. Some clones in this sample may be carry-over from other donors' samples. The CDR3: CASSLMTGSDTEAFF. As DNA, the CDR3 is TGTGCCAGCAGCTTAATGACAGGCAGCGACACTGAAGCTTTCTTT.